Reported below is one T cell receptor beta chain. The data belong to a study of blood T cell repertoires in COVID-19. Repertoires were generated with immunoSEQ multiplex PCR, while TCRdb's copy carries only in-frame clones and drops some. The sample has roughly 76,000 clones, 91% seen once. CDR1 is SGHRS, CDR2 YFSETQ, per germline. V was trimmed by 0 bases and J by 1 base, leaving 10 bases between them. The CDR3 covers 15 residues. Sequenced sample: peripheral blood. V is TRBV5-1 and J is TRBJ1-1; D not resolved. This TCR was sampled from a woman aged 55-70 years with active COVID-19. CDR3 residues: CASSLVVGRNTEAFF. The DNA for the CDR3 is TGCGCCAGCAGCTTGGTGGTGGGCCGGAACACTGAAGCTTTCTTT.